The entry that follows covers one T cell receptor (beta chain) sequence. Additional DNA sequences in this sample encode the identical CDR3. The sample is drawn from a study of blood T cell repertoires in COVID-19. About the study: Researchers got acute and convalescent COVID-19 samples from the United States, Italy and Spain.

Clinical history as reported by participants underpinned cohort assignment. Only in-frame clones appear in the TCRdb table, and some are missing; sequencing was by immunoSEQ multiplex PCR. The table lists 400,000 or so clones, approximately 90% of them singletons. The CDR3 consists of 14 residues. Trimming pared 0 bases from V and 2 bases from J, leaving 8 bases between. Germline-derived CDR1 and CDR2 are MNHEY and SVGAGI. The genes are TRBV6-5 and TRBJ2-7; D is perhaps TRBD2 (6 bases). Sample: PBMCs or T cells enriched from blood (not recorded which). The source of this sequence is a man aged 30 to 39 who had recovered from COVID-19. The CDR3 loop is CASSYSGEAYEQYF. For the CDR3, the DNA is TGTGCCAGCAGTTACTCCGGGGAGGCCTACGAGCAGTACTTC.